This TCR beta chain derives from a study of control samples from healthy donors and cancer patients. Measured with immunoSEQ multiplex PCR; TCRdb has only the in-frame clones, and not every one. The data contain about 110,000 clones, more than 85% of them singletons. This CDR3 contains 14 residues. CDR1 is WSHSY, CDR2 SAAADI, per germline. Trimming shortened V by 3 bases and J by 1 base, and 9 bases separated the two germline ends. The TCR comes from a woman between 18 and 29 years old in good health. The sample consisted of blood. This chain connects TRBV10-2 to TRBJ2-5; tentatively, D is TRBD1 (5 bases). CDR3 DNA: TGCGCCAGCAGTGATGGGGCCGTCCAAGAGACCCAGTACTTC. Translated, it gives CASSDGAVQETQYF.